The rows below give T cell receptor beta chains drawn from one sample of a study of blood T cells in healthy people across ages. MiXCR was run by TCRdb on the 5' RACE reads, yielding one entry per CDR3 protein. This table holds 980,000 or so distinct CDR3 sequences, under 50% found once. The specimen was blood. The receptor source for this set is a man aged 25-40 years in good health. The CDR3 runs from the conserved cysteine through the conserved F or W. Each record gives: CDR3 DNA, CDR3 protein, J gene, clone size, D gene, V gene. D genes are given only for firm matches. Expanded clones are given a class, and other clones once, few, many or no size at all.

TGTGCCAGTAGTACACCCACGGACAGATTGAACACTGAAGCTTTCTTT | CASSTPTDRLNTEAFF | TRBJ1-1 | - | - | TRBV19
TGTGCCAGCAGTGGCCGGACAGGGGTCAATGAAAAACTGTTTTTT | CASSGRTGVNEKLFF | TRBJ1-4 | - | TRBD1 | TRBV2
TGTGCCAGCAGCTACACCCTGGGAGGGGCCAACGTCCTGACTTTC | CASSYTLGGANVLTF | TRBJ2-6 | few | - | TRBV6-5
TGTGCCAGCATCTCTCAGGATGAGCAGTACTTC | CASISQDEQYF | TRBJ2-7 | - | - | TRBV12-3/TRBV12-4
TGTGCCAGCAGTTCCGGGGCTAGGTCGAGCGGGGAGCTGTTTTTT | CASSSGARSSGELFF | TRBJ2-2 | - | - | TRBV12-3/TRBV12-4
TGTGCCAGCAGTTTAGGGACAGCCAGCAAGCAGTACTTC | CASSLGTASKQYF | TRBJ2-7 | - | TRBD1 | TRBV27
TGTGCCAGCGGGGACAGGGCGAGTGGAAATGAGCAGTTCTTC | CASGDRASGNEQFF | TRBJ2-1 | - | TRBD1 | TRBV6-1
TGTGCCAGCAGTTTACCTGCGGGGGGGCTTGGGGATACGCAGTATTTT | CASSLPAGGLGDTQYF | TRBJ2-3 | - | TRBD2 | TRBV28
TGTGCCACCAGTGTTACCAGGACCGACTACGAGCAGTACTTC | CATSVTRTDYEQYF | TRBJ2-7 | - | - | TRBV24-1
TGTGCCAGCAGCAGAGGACAGGGCGAAAACATTCAGTACTTC | CASSRGQGENIQYF | TRBJ2-4 | few | TRBD1 | TRBV11-1
TGTGCCAGCAGCCCCCCTAGCCCAAGCCCTAGCACAGATACGCAGTATTTT | CASSPPSPSPSTDTQYF | TRBJ2-3 | few | - | TRBV3-1
TGTGCCAGCAGCGTTCGAACTCTAGCGGGGGGGCTCGGAGAGACCCAGTACTTC | CASSVRTLAGGLGETQYF | TRBJ2-5 | - | TRBD2 | TRBV7-8
TGTGCCAGCAGTTCGGGACAGCAGTCTGAAGCTTTCTTT | CASSSGQQSEAFF | TRBJ1-1 | few | TRBD1 | TRBV3-1
TGCGCCAGCAGCCGAGAAGAAAACCAAGAGACCCAGTACTTC | CASSREENQETQYF | TRBJ2-5 | few | - | TRBV4-1
TGTGCCAGCAGCTTTTCGAGACAGGGGTCTGGGGCCAACGTCCTGACTTTC | CASSFSRQGSGANVLTF | TRBJ2-6 | - | TRBD1 | TRBV13
TGCAGCGTCCAAAGGATGGCAGGTTTAACTACTACAGGGGGCGAGCAGTACTTC | CSVQRMAGLTTTGGEQYF | TRBJ2-7 | once | TRBD1 | TRBV29-1
TGCGCCAGCAGCTTGACGGGGGGCATAGAGACCCAGTACTTC | CASSLTGGIETQYF | TRBJ2-5 | - | - | TRBV5-1
TGTGCCAGCAGCTTAGTTCTGCCTAGCGGGGGGATCTACGAGCAGTACTTC | CASSLVLPSGGIYEQYF | TRBJ2-7 | - | TRBD2 | TRBV11-2
TGTGCCAGCAGCTTAGAAGCACATAGCACAGATACGCAGTATTTT | CASSLEAHSTDTQYF | TRBJ2-3 | many | - | TRBV7-2
TGTGCCAGCAGCGACGGGACAGGGCGAGAGACCCAGTACTTC | CASSDGTGRETQYF | TRBJ2-5 | - | TRBD1 | TRBV7-6
TGTGCCAGCAGCTTAGATCTTCCCGAGCAGTACTTC | CASSLDLPEQYF | TRBJ2-7 | few | - | TRBV11-2
TGTGCCAGCAGCCAATGGGGGGGTACCTACGAGCAGTACTTC | CASSQWGGTYEQYF | TRBJ2-7 | - | TRBD2 | TRBV7-2
TGTGCCAGCAGCCCTGCCGGGATGGCAGATACGCAGTATTTT | CASSPAGMADTQYF | TRBJ2-3 | - | - | TRBV4-2
TGTGCCAGCAGCCCCCGTAGCAGCTCCTACGAGCAGTACTTC | CASSPRSSSYEQYF | TRBJ2-7 | few | - | TRBV11-1
TGTGCCAGCAGTGAAACCCGGACTAGCGGAGAGACCCAGTACTTC | CASSETRTSGETQYF | TRBJ2-5 | few | TRBD2 | TRBV2
TGCAGTGGGCCTAAGTCGACGAGCACAGATACGCAGTATTTT | CSGPKSTSTDTQYF | TRBJ2-3 | - | - | TRBV20-1
TGTGCCAGCAGTGGCAGGATTAATTCACCCCTCCACTTT | CASSGRINSPLHF | TRBJ1-6 | - | - | TRBV27
TGTGCCAGCAGAGGGACTCTCAACCCCATTCAGTACTTC | CASRGTLNPIQYF | TRBJ2-4 | - | - | TRBV6-5
TGTGCCATCAGCACGGGACAGTCGGATACGCAGTATTTT | CAISTGQSDTQYF | TRBJ2-3 | - | TRBD1 | TRBV10-3
TGTGCCAGCAGCCTACTAGCGGGGTTGGGCAATGAGCAGTTCTTC | CASSLLAGLGNEQFF | TRBJ2-1 | few | TRBD2 | TRBV9
TGTGCCAGTGACACTCCTTACACTGAAGCTTTCTTT | CASDTPYTEAFF | TRBJ1-1 | - | - | TRBV19
TGTGCCAGCAGCCCCCCCCGCAGGACCCAGTACTTC | CASSPPRRTQYF | TRBJ2-5 | - | - | TRBV28
TGTGCCAGCAGCCATGGAGGCGGGACAGCTAATGAAAAACTGTTTTTT | CASSHGGGTANEKLFF | TRBJ1-4 | - | TRBD1 | TRBV3-1
TGTGCCAGCAGCCAAGAGCTAGCGGAAAAAGAGACCCAGTACTTC | CASSQELAEKETQYF | TRBJ2-5 | - | TRBD2 | TRBV3-1
TGTGCCAGCAGTTACGGGGCCCAAATGGAGACCCAGTACTTC | CASSYGAQMETQYF | TRBJ2-5 | - | - | TRBV6-6
TGTGCCAGCAGCCAACCGACAGGGGGAGAGACCCAGTACTTC | CASSQPTGGETQYF | TRBJ2-5 | few | TRBD1 | TRBV3-1
TGTGCCAGCAGCCCCGGGACTACCAACGGGAACTATGGCTACACCTTC | CASSPGTTNGNYGYTF | TRBJ1-2 | many | - | TRBV5-5
TGTGCCAGCAGCAAAGAATACGGGGCCGGCGACAATGAGCAGTTCTTC | CASSKEYGAGDNEQFF | TRBJ2-1 | few | - | TRBV21-1
TGCAGTGCTAGAGTTGCCGGAACCTACGAGCAGTACTTC | CSARVAGTYEQYF | TRBJ2-7 | few | - | TRBV20-1
TGCGCCAGCAGCCTATCCCAGGGACTAGCGAGGAAGACCCAGTACTTC | CASSLSQGLARKTQYF | TRBJ2-5 | few | TRBD2 | TRBV5-1
TGTGCCAGCAGTCTTTCTCTAGTGAGTGAGATCCAGTACTTC | CASSLSLVSEIQYF | TRBJ2-7 | - | - | TRBV27
TGTGCCATCACCACGGGACAGGCGATCGGGGAGCTGTTTTTT | CAITTGQAIGELFF | TRBJ2-2 | - | TRBD1 | TRBV10-3
TGCGCCAGCAGCCAGCAGGAGGACACTGAAGCTTTCTTT | CASSQQEDTEAFF | TRBJ1-1 | - | - | TRBV4-3
TGTGCCAGCAGCTGTGGGGACCCCGGAAGGGTGACCCAGTACTTC | CASSCGDPGRVTQYF | TRBJ2-5 | - | - | TRBV7-2
TGTGCCAGCAGCTTAGATACACGTGGACAGGAGACCCAGTACTTC | CASSLDTRGQETQYF | TRBJ2-5 | - | - | TRBV7-2
TGCGCCAGCAGCCAATCTCAGGGGAAGACCCAGTACTTC | CASSQSQGKTQYF | TRBJ2-5 | few | - | TRBV4-1
TGCAGTGCTCGGACAGGGGCTAGCAATCAGCCCCAGCATTTT | CSARTGASNQPQHF | TRBJ1-5 | - | TRBD1 | TRBV20-1
TGTGCCAGCAGCCCCCAGGGAGGGTATGGCTACACCTTC | CASSPQGGYGYTF | TRBJ1-2 | few | - | TRBV7-6
TGTGCCAGCAGCTTTTTAATATATAGCGGGGGGAAAAGAGGAAATGAGCAGTTCTTC | CASSFLIYSGGKRGNEQFF | TRBJ2-1 | - | TRBD2 | TRBV7-2
TGCAGTGCTAGAGTACAGGGGGCCGATAATTCACCCCTCCACTTT | CSARVQGADNSPLHF | TRBJ1-6 | few | TRBD1 | TRBV20-1
TGCAGCGCTAAGGGGGCGGAAGAGACCCAGTACTTC | CSAKGAEETQYF | TRBJ2-5 | once | TRBD1 | TRBV29-1
TGTGCCACCAGCAGTGACGGTTCCTACAATGAGCAGTTCTTC | CATSSDGSYNEQFF | TRBJ2-1 | few | - | TRBV15
TGTGCCAGCAGTTATATCGACAGGGGGCCTGAGCAGTACTTC | CASSYIDRGPEQYF | TRBJ2-5 | - | TRBD1 | TRBV6-5
TGTGCCAGCAGCGTGGATCGGGACGCGGACTATGGCTACACCTTC | CASSVDRDADYGYTF | TRBJ1-2 | few | - | TRBV9
TGTGCCAGCAGTGATCCTAGCGGGGGTTCCTACGAGCAGTACTTC | CASSDPSGGSYEQYF | TRBJ2-7 | many | TRBD2 | TRBV2
TGTGCCAGCAGTTTAAAGATACCAACCTACGAGCAGTACTTC | CASSLKIPTYEQYF | TRBJ2-7 | - | - | TRBV27
TGTGCCGGTGGACTAGCGGGGGGTCATGAGCAGTTCTTC | CAGGLAGGHEQFF | TRBJ2-1 | - | TRBD2 | TRBV6-2/TRBV6-3